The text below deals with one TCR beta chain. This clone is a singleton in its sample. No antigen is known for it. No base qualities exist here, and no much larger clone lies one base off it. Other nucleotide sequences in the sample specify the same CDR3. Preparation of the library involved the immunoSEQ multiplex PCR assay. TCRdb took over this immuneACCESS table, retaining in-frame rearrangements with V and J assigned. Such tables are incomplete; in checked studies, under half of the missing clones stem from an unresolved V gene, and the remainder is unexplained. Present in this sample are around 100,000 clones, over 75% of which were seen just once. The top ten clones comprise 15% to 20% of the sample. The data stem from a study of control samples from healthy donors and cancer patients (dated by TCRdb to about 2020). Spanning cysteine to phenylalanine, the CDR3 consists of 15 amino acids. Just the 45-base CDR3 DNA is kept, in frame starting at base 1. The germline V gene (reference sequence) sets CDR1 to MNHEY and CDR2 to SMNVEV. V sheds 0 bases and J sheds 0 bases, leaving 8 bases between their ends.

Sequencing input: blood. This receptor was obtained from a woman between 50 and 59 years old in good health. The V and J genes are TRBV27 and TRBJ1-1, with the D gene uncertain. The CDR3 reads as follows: CASSLSPGMNTEAFF. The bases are TGTGCCAGCAGTTTATCGCCAGGAATGAACACTGAAGCTTTCTTT.